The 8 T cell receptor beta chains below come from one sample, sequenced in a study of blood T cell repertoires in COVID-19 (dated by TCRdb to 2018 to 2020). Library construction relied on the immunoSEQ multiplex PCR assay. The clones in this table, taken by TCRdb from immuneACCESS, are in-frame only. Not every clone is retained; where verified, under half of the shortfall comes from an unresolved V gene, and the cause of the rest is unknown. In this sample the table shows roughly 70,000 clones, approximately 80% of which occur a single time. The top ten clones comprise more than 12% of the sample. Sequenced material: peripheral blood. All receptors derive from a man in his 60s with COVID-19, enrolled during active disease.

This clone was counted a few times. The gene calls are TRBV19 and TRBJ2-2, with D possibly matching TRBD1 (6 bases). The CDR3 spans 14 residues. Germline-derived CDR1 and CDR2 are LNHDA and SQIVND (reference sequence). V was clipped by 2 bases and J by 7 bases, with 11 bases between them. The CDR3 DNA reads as TGTGCCAGTAGTATATCCAGGGACAACGGGGAGCTGTTTTTT. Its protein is CASSISRDNGELFF.

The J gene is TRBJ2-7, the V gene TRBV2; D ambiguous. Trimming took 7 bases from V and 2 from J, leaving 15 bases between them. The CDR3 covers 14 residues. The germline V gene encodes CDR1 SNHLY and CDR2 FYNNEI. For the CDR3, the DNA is TGTGCCAGCAAGGCGAGACAAGAAGCCTACGAGCAGTACTTC. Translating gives CASKARQEAYEQYF.

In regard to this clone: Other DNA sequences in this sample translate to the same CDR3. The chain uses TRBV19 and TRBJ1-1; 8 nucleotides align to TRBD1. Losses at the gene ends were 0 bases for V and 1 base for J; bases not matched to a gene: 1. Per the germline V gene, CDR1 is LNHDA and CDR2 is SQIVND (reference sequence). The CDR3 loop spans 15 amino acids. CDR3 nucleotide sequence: TGTGCCAGTAGTATAGATGGACAGGGGAACACTGAAGCTTTCTTT. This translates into CASSIDGQGNTEAFF.

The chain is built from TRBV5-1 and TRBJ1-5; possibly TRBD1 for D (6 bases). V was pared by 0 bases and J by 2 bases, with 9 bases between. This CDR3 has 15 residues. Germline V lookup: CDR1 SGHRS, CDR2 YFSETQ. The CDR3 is CASSLGDIRNQPQHF. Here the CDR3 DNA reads TGCGCCAGCAGCTTGGGGGACATACGCAATCAGCCCCAGCATTTT. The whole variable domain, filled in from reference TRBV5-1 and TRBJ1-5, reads KAGVTQTPRYLIKTRGQQVTLSCSPISGHRSVSWYQQTPGQGLQFLFEYFSETQRNKGNFPGRFSGRQFSNSRSEMNVSTLELGDSALYLCASSLGDIRNQPQHFGDGTRLSIL.

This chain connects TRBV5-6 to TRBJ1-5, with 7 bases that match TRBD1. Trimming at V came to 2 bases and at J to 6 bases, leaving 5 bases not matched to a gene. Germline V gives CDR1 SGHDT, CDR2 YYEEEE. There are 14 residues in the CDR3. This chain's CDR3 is CASSFGQAPQPQHF. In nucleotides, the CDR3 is TGTGCCAGCAGCTTCGGACAGGCCCCTCAGCCCCAGCATTTT.

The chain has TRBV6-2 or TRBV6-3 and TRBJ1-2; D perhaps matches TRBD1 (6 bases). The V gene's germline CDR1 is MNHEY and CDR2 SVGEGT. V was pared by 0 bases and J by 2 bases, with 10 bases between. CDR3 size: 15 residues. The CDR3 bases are TGTGCCAGCAGTTACTCTGACAGGCAGAACTATGGCTACACCTTC. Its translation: CASSYSDRQNYGYTF.

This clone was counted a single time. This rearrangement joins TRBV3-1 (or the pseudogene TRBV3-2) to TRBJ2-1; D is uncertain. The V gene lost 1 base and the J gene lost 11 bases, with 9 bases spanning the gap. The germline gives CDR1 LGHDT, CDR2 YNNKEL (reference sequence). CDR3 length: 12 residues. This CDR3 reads CASSQAGDKQFF. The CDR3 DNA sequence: TGTGCCAGCAGCCAAGCGGGTGATAAGCAGTTCTTC.

Here the CDR3 DNA reads TGCGCCAGCAGACCGGACAGGGGCCTCTATGGCTACACCTTC. Encoded protein: CASRPDRGLYGYTF. V usage is TRBV5-1 and J usage is TRBJ1-2; 9 nucleotides match TRBD1. Germline CDR1 is SGHRS and CDR2 is YFSETQ. This CDR3 is built from 14 residues. With V trimmed by 5 bases and J by 4 bases, 6 bases remained unmatched.